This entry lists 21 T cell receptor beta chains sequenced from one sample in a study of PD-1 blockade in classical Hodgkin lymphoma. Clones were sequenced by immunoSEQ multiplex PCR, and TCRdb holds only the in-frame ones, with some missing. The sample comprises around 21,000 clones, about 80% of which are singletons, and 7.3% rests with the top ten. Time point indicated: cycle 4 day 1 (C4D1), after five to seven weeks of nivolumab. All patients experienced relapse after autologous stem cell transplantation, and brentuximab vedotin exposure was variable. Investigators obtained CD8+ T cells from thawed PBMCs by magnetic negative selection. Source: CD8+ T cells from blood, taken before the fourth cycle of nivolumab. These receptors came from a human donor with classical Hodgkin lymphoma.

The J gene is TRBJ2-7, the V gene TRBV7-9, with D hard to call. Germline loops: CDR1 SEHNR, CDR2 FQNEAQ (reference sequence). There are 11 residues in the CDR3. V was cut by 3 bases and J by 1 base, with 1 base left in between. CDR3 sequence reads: CASSFSYEQYF. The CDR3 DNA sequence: TGTGCCAGCAGCTTTTCCTACGAGCAGTACTTC.

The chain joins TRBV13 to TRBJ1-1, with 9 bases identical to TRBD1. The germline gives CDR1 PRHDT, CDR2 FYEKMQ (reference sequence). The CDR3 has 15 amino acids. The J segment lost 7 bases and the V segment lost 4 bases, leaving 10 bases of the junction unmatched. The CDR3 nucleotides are TGTGCCAGCAGCTCTCCGGGACAGGGACTAGGTGAAGCTTTCTTT. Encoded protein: CASSSPGQGLGEAFF.

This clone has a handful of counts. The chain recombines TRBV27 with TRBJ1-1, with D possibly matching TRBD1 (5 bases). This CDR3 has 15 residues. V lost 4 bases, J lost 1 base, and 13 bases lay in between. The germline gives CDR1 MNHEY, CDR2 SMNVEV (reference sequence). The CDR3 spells CASSSSFQGNTEAFF. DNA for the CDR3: TGTGCCAGCAGTTCGTCATTCCAGGGGAACACTGAAGCTTTCTTT.

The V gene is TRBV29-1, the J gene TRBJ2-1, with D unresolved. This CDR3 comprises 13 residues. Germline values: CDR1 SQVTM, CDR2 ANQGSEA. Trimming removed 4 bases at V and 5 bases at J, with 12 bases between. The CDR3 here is CSVVAPNNNEQFF. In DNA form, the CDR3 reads TGCAGCGTTGTGGCCCCTAATAACAATGAGCAGTTCTTC.

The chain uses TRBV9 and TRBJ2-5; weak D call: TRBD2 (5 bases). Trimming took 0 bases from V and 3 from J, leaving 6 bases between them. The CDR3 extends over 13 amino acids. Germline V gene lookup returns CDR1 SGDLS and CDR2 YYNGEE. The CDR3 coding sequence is TGTGCCAGCAGCGTAGGGCGGGAAGAGACCCAGTACTTC. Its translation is CASSVGREETQYF. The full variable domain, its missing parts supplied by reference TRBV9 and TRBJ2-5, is DSGVTQTPKHLITATGQRVTLRCSPRSGDLSVYWYQQSLDQGLQFLIQYYNGEERAKGNILERFSAQQFPDLHSELNLSSLELGDSALYFCASSVGREETQYFGPGTRLLVL.

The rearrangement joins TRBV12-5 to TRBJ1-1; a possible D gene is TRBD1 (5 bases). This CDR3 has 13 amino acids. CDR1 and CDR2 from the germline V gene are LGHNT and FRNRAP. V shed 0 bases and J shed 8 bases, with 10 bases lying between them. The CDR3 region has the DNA TGTGCTAGTGGTTTGGTAGTTGGGGCCGAAGCTTTCTTT. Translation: CASGLVVGAEAFF. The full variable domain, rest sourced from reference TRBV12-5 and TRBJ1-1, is DARVTQTPRHKVTEMGQEVTMRCQPILGHNTVFWYRQTMMQGLELLAYFRNRAPLDDSGMPKDRFSAEMPDATLATLKIQPSEPRDSAVYFCASGLVVGAEAFFGQGTRLTVV.

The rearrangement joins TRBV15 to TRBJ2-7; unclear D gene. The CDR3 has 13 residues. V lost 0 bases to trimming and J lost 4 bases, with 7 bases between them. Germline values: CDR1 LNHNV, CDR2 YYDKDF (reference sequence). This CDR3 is CATSRDGDYEQYF. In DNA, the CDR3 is TGTGCCACCAGCAGAGATGGGGATTACGAGCAGTACTTC.

The CDR3 nucleotides are TGTGCCAGCAGCTCGGGACGCCTCCCCACCGGGGAGCTGTTTTTT. The encoded protein is CASSSGRLPTGELFF. V gene TRBV7-8 combines with J gene TRBJ2-2; D is tentatively TRBD1 or TRBD2 (5 bases each). Looked up from germline, CDR1 is SGHVS and CDR2 is FQNEAQ. The CDR3 length is 15 residues. V was clipped by 4 bases and J by 4 bases, with 13 bases between them.

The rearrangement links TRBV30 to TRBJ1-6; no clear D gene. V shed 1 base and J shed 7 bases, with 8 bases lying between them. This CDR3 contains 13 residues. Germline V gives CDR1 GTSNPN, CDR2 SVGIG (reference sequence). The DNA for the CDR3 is TGTGCCTGGAGTGAGGGATTGAATTCACCCCTCCACTTT. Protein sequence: CAWSEGLNSPLHF.

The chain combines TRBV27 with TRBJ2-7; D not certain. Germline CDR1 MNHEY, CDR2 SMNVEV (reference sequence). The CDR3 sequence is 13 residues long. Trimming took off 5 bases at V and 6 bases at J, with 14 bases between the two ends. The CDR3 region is CASSPTPAREQYF. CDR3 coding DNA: TGTGCCAGCAGTCCAACGCCGGCCCGCGAGCAGTACTTC.

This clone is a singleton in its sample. The CDR3 sequence: CASSAGGGSGNTIYF. The CDR3, as DNA: TGTGCCAGCAGCGCCGGCGGGGGGTCTGGAAACACCATATATTTT. This chain uses TRBV9 with TRBJ1-3; D is perhaps TRBD1 (5 bases). V gave up 3 bases and J gave up 1 base, with 11 bases separating them. The CDR3 runs 15 residues. Per germline, CDR1 SGDLS and CDR2 YYNGEE.

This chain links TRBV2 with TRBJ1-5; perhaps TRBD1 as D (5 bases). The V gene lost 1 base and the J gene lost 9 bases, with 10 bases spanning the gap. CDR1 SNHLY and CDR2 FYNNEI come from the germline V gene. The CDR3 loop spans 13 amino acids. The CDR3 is CASSEGGQGPQHF. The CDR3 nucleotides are TGTGCCAGCAGTGAAGGGGGCCAAGGGCCCCAGCATTTT.

The CDR3 loop reads CASSLGDHSSYEQYF. The CDR3 nucleotides read TGTGCCAGCAGCTTGGGAGACCACAGCTCCTACGAGCAGTACTTC. The chain carries TRBV5-6 and TRBJ2-7, with unresolved D. Trimming removed 0 bases from V and 0 bases from J, with 10 bases in between. The CDR3 totals 15 residues. CDR1 is SGHDT and CDR2 is YYEEEE in the germline V gene.

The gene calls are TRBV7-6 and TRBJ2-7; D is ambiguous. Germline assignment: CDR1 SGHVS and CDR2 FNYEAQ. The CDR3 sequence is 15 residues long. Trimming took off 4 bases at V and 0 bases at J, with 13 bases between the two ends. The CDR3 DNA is TGTGCCAGCAGCTCCAAGGACCGGTCCTCCTACGAGCAGTACTTC. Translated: CASSSKDRSSYEQYF.

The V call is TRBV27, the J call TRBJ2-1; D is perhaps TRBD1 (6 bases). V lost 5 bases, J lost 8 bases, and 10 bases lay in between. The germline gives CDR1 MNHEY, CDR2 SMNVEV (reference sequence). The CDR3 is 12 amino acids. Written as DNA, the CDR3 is TGTGCCAGCAGTCCAAGGGGGTATGAGCAGTTCTTC. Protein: CASSPRGYEQFF.

CDR3 coding DNA: TGTGCCAGCAGTTTATCCTCCACCCGGCGGTCCTACAATGAGCAGTTCTTC. It codes for CASSLSSTRRSYNEQFF. V is TRBV27 and J is TRBJ2-1; D not resolved. Trimming pared 0 bases from V and 1 base from J, leaving 13 bases between. Germline V gene data show CDR1 as MNHEY and CDR2 as SMNVEV (reference sequence). The CDR3 is 17 residues long.

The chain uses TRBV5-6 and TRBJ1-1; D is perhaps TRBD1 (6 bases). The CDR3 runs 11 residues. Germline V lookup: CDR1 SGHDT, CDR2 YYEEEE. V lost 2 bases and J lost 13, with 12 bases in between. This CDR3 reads CASSLGGSGFF. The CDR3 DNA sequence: TGTGCCAGCAGCTTAGGGGGAAGTGGTTTCTTT.

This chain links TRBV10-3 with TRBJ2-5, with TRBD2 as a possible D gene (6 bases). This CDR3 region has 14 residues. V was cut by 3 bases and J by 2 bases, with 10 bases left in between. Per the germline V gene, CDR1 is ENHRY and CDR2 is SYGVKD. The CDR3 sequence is CAISDGSGQETQYF. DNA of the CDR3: TGTGCCATCAGTGATGGTAGCGGACAAGAGACCCAGTACTTC.

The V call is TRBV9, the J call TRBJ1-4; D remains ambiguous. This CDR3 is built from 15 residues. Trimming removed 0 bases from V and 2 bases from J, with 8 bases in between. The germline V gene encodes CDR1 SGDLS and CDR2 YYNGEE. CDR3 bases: TGTGCCAGCAGCGTAGGAGGGTTGACTAATGAAAAACTGTTTTTT. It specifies CASSVGGLTNEKLFF.

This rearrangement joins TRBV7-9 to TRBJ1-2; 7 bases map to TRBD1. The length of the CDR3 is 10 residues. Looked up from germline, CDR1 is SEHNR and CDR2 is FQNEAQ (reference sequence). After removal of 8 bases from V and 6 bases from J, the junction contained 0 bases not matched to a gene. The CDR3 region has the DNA TGTGCCAGCGGGACAGATGGCTACACCTTC. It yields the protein CASGTDGYTF.

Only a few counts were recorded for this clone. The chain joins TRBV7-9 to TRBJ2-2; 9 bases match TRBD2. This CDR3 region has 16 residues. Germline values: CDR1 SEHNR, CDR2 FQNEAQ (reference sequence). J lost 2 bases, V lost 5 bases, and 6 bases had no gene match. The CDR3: CASSPPAGGNTGELFF. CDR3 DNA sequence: TGTGCCAGCAGCCCCCCAGCGGGGGGAAACACCGGGGAGCTGTTTTTT.